Listed below are T cell receptor beta chains from one sample, sequenced in a study of T cell repertoires in cytomegalovirus infection. TCRdb recomputed calls from the reads with MiXCR, one row per CDR3 protein. The sample yields fewer than 650,000 distinct CDR3 sequences, 35% to 50% seen once. These receptors are not linked to any known antigen. Sequenced material: cultured PBMCs, taken from culture after CMV antigen stimulation. The origin of the receptors is a human donor in good health (CMV status not recorded). Some clones in this sample may be carry-over from other donors' samples. The CDR3 runs from the conserved cysteine through the conserved F or W. The listing skips clone size in some rows; elsewhere it reads once, few, many or a size class.

clone size	V gene	J gene	CDR3 protein
-	TRBV7-9	TRBJ2-1	CASSYMTPGLASDEQFF
-	TRBV29-1	TRBJ1-5	CSVMEGSQPQHF
-	TRBV7-1	TRBJ2-5	CATPTRRGSGRETQYF
once	TRBV29-1	TRBJ1-5	CSVGGSGQPQHF
-	TRBV20-1	TRBJ2-3	CSARTGVADTQYF
few	TRBV7-8	TRBJ2-7	CASSKSGIYEQYF
few	TRBV7-9	TRBJ2-1	CAIETGTSGRATYNEQFF
-	TRBV20-1	TRBJ2-7	CSAPRQGASYEQYF
few	TRBV4-3	TRBJ1-2	CASSQDFQGYGYTF
-	TRBV6-6	TRBJ2-7	CASSKQDRTYEQYF
few	TRBV7-9	TRBJ1-2	CASSPPEQRFGYTF
-	TRBV7-2	TRBJ2-1	CASSLRSGGTGGNEQFF
-	TRBV6-6	TRBJ2-7	CASRGFGDEQYF
few	TRBV7-6	TRBJ2-3	CASSLGASGGPRDTQYF
-	TRBV29-1	TRBJ2-5	CSVGQGRGETQYF
-	TRBV6-5	TRBJ2-2	CASSYSTTGNTGELFF
-	TRBV27	TRBJ1-5	CASSLRGTGGISNQPQHF
few	TRBV20-1	TRBJ2-7	CSASGAGGYEQYF
-	TRBV29-1	TRBJ2-1	CSGGPRGNEQFF
-	TRBV7-2	TRBJ2-3	CASSMGGGMWSDTQYF
few	TRBV7-2	TRBJ2-1	CASQGAGVSSYNEQFF
few	TRBV5-1	TRBJ2-4	CASSPTGAGVNIQYF
-	TRBV2	TRBJ2-1	CASSMSSGGYYNEQFF
few	TRBV11-2	TRBJ2-3	CASRHNAVPPGTDTQYF
few	TRBV4-3	TRBJ2-1	CASSQETTSGTGPFF
few	TRBV18	TRBJ2-3	CASSPLVGRTDTQYF
-	TRBV11-2	TRBJ2-1	CASSQEPRSYNEQFF
-	TRBV7-9	TRBJ2-1	CASSFGLAGLREQFF
-	TRBV7-2	TRBJ1-5	CASSLAGTGEGQPQHF
-	TRBV28	TRBJ2-5	CASTSRGETQYF
-	TRBV7-3	TRBJ2-3	CASSRQAGGTDTQYF
many	TRBV12-3/TRBV12-4	TRBJ2-5	CASSFGVQETQYF
few	TRBV19	TRBJ1-1	CASSIGRGGGEAFF
-	TRBV11-2	TRBJ2-1	CASSLEYSSGEQFF
-	TRBV7-6	TRBJ1-3	CASLWDTIYF
few	TRBV10-3	TRBJ2-2	CAISDPTENTGELFF
few	TRBV27	TRBJ2-1	CASTPGPSGRNEQFF
-	TRBV12-3/TRBV12-4	TRBJ2-1	CASSKTSGRRYNEQFF
many	TRBV7-2	TRBJ1-5	CASSLALRSGPQHF
few	TRBV11-2	TRBJ2-5	CASSLVIGRETQYF
-	TRBV11-2	TRBJ1-5	CASSFGQHSNQPQHF
-	TRBV12-3/TRBV12-4	TRBJ1-5	CASRVGTGDVQPQHF
-	TRBV19	TRBJ2-5	CAGQTNQETQYF
few	TRBV19	TRBJ2-5	CASSETGTETQYF
-	TRBV7-6	TRBJ1-5	CASSPTMDSNQPQHF
-	TRBV28	TRBJ1-6	CASSGKRGSSYNSPLHF
few	TRBV7-2	TRBJ2-7	CASSLSGSASYEQYF
-	TRBV20-1	TRBJ1-5	CSAEGRKGFKPQHF
-	TRBV10-2	TRBJ2-3	CATCRRQGPTDTQYF
-	TRBV12-3/TRBV12-4	TRBJ2-1	CASSPWNNEQFF
-	TRBV7-2	TRBJ2-2	CASSLWQRNTGELFF
-	TRBV27	TRBJ2-3	CASSSSSPTSGYSTDTQYF